The 19 T cell receptor beta chains below were found in one sample sequenced in a study of blood T cell repertoires in COVID-19. The table came from immunoSEQ multiplex PCR; TCRdb's copy has only in-frame clones and leaves some out. The sample contains around 240,000 clones, roughly 84% of which appear only once. The sample was peripheral blood. These receptor sequences come from a middle-aged man with acute or convalescent COVID-19.

The J gene is TRBJ2-6, the V gene TRBV27; the match to TRBD1 covers 8 bases. Germline-derived CDR1 and CDR2 are MNHEY and SMNVEV (reference sequence). The CDR3 loop spans 15 amino acids. The trim removed 6 bases at V and 7 bases at J, leaving 8 bases unmatched. Here the CDR3 reads CASRMGQVPANVLTF. The CDR3 DNA is TGTGCCAGCAGAATGGGACAGGTCCCCGCCAACGTCCTGACTTTC.

The chain employs TRBV5-1 and TRBJ2-7, with TRBD1 identical over 9 bases. The trim removed 4 bases at V and 0 bases at J, leaving 5 bases unmatched. CDR3 size: 15 residues. CDR1 is SGHRS and CDR2 is YFSETQ in the germline V gene. The CDR3 DNA is TGCGCCAGCAGCCCCCTGACAGGGGGCTCCTACGAGCAGTACTTC. Amino acids: CASSPLTGGSYEQYF.

A few counts support this clone. The rearrangement uses TRBV7-9 and TRBJ1-1; no clear D. V lost 8 bases to trimming and J lost 3 bases, with 10 bases between them. Germline-derived CDR1 and CDR2 are SEHNR and FQNEAQ (reference sequence). The CDR3 runs 12 residues. The CDR3 DNA reads TGTGCCAGCGAGCAGGTCTACACTGAAGCTTTCTTT. Encoded protein: CASEQVYTEAFF.

V is TRBV2 and J is TRBJ2-7; perhaps TRBD1 as D (6 bases). Trimming took off 6 bases at V and 2 bases at J, with 11 bases between the two ends. From germline, CDR1 is SNHLY and CDR2 FYNNEI. The CDR3 consists of 13 residues. The CDR3 spells CASSGTYTYEQYF. CDR3 bases: TGTGCCAGCAGCGGGACATATACCTACGAGCAGTACTTC. The full variable domain, rest sourced from reference TRBV2 and TRBJ2-7, is EPEVTQTPSHQVTQMGQEVILRCVPISNHLYFYWYRQILGQKVEFLVSFYNNEISEKSEIFDDQFSVERPDGSNFTLKIRSTKLEDSAMYFCASSGTYTYEQYFGPGTRLTVT.

The rearrangement uses TRBV10-3 and TRBJ1-2; tentative D call: TRBD1 (6 bases). This CDR3 contains 14 residues. Trimming removed 3 bases at V and 4 bases at J, with 12 bases between. Germline V gene lookup returns CDR1 ENHRY and CDR2 SYGVKD. For the CDR3, the DNA is TGTGCCATCAGTGACCCTCAGGGGCGCTATGGCTACACCTTC. It translates to CAISDPQGRYGYTF.

This clone was recorded a few times. The chain links TRBV19 to TRBJ1-5, with TRBD1 identical over 8 bases. The V gene's germline CDR1 is LNHDA and CDR2 SQIVND (reference sequence). This CDR3 region has 14 residues. V trimming: 7 bases; J trimming: 4 bases; junction bases outside the gene matches: 6. DNA for the CDR3: TGTGCCAGTAATACGGACAGGGTAAATCAGCCCCAGCATTTT. Encoded protein: CASNTDRVNQPQHF.

The chain recombines TRBV12-3 or TRBV12-4 with TRBJ1-4; maybe TRBD1 (5 bases). This CDR3 region has 12 residues. Trimming pared 3 bases from V and 8 bases from J, leaving 7 bases between. This CDR3 is CASSFGGEKLFF. The CDR3, as DNA: TGTGCCAGCAGTTTTGGGGGGGAAAAACTGTTTTTT.

A remark on this clone: Other DNA sequences from this sample encode an identical CDR3 as well. V gene TRBV5-1 combines with J gene TRBJ1-4, with TRBD1 matching over 8 bases. This CDR3 has 14 residues. Germline CDR1 reads SGHRS; CDR2 reads YFSETQ. The ends lost 4 bases at V and 7 bases at J; junction bases unmatched: 6. CDR3 DNA sequence: TGCGCCAGCAGCCCTCAGGGGGCGCGTGAAAAACTGTTTTTT. This encodes CASSPQGAREKLFF.

The gene calls are TRBV12-3 or TRBV12-4 and TRBJ1-2, with 7 bases lining up with TRBD1. This CDR3 contains 12 residues. V shed 4 bases and J 5 bases; nucleotides not matched to a gene: 1. CDR3 DNA sequence: TGTGCCAGCAGTTCAGGGGGGTATGGCTACACCTTC. Amino acid sequence: CASSSGGYGYTF.

This rearrangement joins TRBV5-4 to TRBJ1-2; 9 nucleotides line up with TRBD1. Germline CDR1 and CDR2: SGHNT and YYREEE (reference sequence). This CDR3 comprises 16 residues. V shed 4 bases, J shed 4 bases, and the junction held 11 bases outside the gene matches. CDR3 nucleotides: TGTGCCAGCAGCATGAGGACAGGGGTTTCGGGCTATGGCTACACCTTC. It encodes CASSMRTGVSGYGYTF.

This clone was recorded once. The J gene is TRBJ2-2, the V gene TRBV11-3; TRBD1 is a possible D gene (6 bases). Trimming took off 5 bases at V and 1 base at J, with 11 bases between the two ends. The CDR3 length is 15 residues. CDR1 is SGHNT, CDR2 YENEEA, per germline. DNA of the CDR3: TGTGCCAGCAGCCATCGACAGGAGAACACCGGGGAGCTGTTTTTT. This codes for CASSHRQENTGELFF.

The rearrangement joins TRBV6-7 to TRBJ1-2; D is perhaps TRBD1 (5 bases). TRBV6-7 is labeled an ORF, and its function is uncertain. The germline V and J ends were trimmed by 6 bases and 6 bases, with 8 bases remaining between them. The CDR3 has 11 amino acids. The CDR3 loop reads CASSQGDGYTF. The CDR3 DNA is TGTGCCAGCAGCCAGGGTGATGGCTACACCTTC.

The chain combines TRBV6-5 with TRBJ1-1; D not certain. The ends were cut back, 7 bases at V and 1 base at J, with 4 bases in the middle. The CDR3 extends over 11 amino acids. Per germline, CDR1 MNHEY and CDR2 SVGAGI. CDR3 amino acids: CASTQNTEAFF. The CDR3 coding sequence is TGTGCCAGCACCCAGAACACTGAAGCTTTCTTT.

This chain uses TRBV18 with TRBJ1-2; no clear D gene. The germline gives CDR1 KGHSH, CDR2 LQKENI. The V gene lost 5 bases and the J gene lost 6 bases, with 19 bases spanning the gap. This CDR3 has 15 residues. In DNA form, the CDR3 reads TGTGCCAGCTCAGAGGACTACCTACCGGCGAATGGCTACACCTTC. Its translation: CASSEDYLPANGYTF.

The chain uses TRBV4-2 and TRBJ1-4; tentatively, D is TRBD1 (5 bases). Germline CDR1 is LGHNA and CDR2 is YNFKEQ. V was pared by 1 base and J by 6 bases, with 12 bases between. The CDR3 sequence is 15 residues long. This chain's CDR3 is CASSQAPGWDEKLFF. The CDR3 nucleotides are TGTGCCAGCAGCCAAGCCCCAGGGTGGGATGAAAAACTGTTTTTT.

The chain employs TRBV2 and TRBJ2-7, with 10 bases matching TRBD1. Germline V CDR1 and CDR2: SNHLY, FYNNEI. J was trimmed by 5 bases and V by 5 bases; bases with no gene match: 6. The CDR3 totals 14 residues. The CDR3 region is CASSQGQGVHEQYF. CDR3 sequence (DNA): TGTGCCAGCAGTCAAGGACAGGGGGTCCACGAGCAGTACTTC.

The chain couples TRBV28 to TRBJ2-7, with D perhaps matching TRBD1 (6 bases). In germline, CDR1 is MDHEN, CDR2 SYDVKM. V lost 0 bases and J lost 3, with 12 bases in between. The CDR3 covers 15 residues. CDR3 coding DNA: TGTGCCAGCAGTTTATGGGACAGTAAACGCTACGAGCAGTACTTC. Protein: CASSLWDSKRYEQYF. The full variable domain, with the rest looked up from reference TRBV28 and TRBJ2-7, is DVKVTQSSRYLVKRTGEKVFLECVQDMDHENMFWYRQDPGLGLRLIYFSYDVKMKEKGDIPEGYSVSREKKERFSLILESASTNQTSMYLCASSLWDSKRYEQYFGPGTRLTVT.

There are a few counts of this clone. The chain combines TRBV7-9 with TRBJ1-1; D is unclear. Germline loops: CDR1 SEHNR, CDR2 FQNEAQ (reference sequence). The germline V and J ends were trimmed by 3 bases and 6 bases, with 11 bases remaining between them. The CDR3 length is 13 residues. The CDR3 DNA is TGTGCCAGCAGCTTTAGCTCCGCAGCTGAAGCTTTCTTT. Translation gives CASSFSSAAEAFF.

The rearrangement links TRBV27 to TRBJ2-2, with unresolved D. CDR1 MNHEY and CDR2 SMNVEV come from the germline V gene (reference sequence). This CDR3 contains 17 residues. V was trimmed by 0 bases and J by 6 bases, leaving 17 bases between them. CDR3 residues: CASSLSIYAGSAGELFF. The CDR3 DNA sequence: TGTGCCAGCAGTTTATCGATCTACGCCGGGTCGGCCGGGGAGCTGTTTTTT.